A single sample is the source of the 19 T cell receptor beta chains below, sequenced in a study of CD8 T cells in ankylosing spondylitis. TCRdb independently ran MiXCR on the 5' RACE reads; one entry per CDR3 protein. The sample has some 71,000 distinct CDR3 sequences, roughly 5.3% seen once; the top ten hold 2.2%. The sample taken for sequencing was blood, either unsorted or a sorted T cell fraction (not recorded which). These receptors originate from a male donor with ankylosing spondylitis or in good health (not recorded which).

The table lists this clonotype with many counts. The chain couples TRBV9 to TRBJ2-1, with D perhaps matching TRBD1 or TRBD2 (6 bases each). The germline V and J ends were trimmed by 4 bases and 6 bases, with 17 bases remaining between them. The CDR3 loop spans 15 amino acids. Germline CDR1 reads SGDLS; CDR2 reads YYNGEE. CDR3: CASSSLGGRANEQFF. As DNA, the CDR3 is TGTGCCAGCAGCTCCTTAGGGGGGAGAGCCAATGAGCAGTTCTTC.

CDR3 residues: CASRPPYGETQYF. CDR3 coding DNA: TGTGCCAGCAGACCTCCCTACGGGGAGACCCAGTACTTC. This sequence joins TRBV12-3 or TRBV12-4 and TRBJ2-5, with D uncertain. The CDR3 length is 13 residues. V lost 6 bases, J lost 5 bases, and 13 bases lay in between.

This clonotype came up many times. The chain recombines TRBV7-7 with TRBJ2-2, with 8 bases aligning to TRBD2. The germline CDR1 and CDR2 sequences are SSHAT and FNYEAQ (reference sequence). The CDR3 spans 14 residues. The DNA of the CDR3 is TGTGCTAGCTCGGCGGGGGGAAACACCGGGGAGCTGTTTTTT. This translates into CASSAGGNTGELFF.

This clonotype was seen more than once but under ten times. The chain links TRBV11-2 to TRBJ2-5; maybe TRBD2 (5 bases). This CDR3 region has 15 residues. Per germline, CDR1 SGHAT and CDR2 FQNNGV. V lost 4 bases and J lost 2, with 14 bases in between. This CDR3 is CASSSGGRGQETQYF. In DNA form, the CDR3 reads TGTGCCAGCAGCTCTGGTGGCCGGGGTCAAGAGACCCAGTACTTC.

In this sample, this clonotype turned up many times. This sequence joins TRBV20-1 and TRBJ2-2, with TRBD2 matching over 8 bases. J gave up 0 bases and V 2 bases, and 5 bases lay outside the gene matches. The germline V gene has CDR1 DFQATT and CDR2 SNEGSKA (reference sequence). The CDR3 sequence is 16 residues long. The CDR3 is CSARFGGASNTGELFF. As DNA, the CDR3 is TGCAGTGCTAGATTCGGGGGGGCCTCGAACACCGGGGAGCTGTTTTTT.

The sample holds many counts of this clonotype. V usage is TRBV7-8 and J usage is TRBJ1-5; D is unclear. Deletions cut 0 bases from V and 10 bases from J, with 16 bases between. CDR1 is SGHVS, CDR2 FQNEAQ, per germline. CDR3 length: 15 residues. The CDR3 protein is CASSLARTHNRPQHF. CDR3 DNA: TGTGCCAGCAGCTTAGCTAGGACCCACAATCGACCCCAGCATTTT.

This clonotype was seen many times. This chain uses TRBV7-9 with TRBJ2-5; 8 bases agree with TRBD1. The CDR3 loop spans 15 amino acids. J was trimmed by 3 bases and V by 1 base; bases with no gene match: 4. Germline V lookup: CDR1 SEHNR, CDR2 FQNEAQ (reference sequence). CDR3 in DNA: TGTGCCAGCAGCTTAGGCCCAGGGGGCGAAGAGACCCAGTACTTC. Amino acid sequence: CASSLGPGGEETQYF.

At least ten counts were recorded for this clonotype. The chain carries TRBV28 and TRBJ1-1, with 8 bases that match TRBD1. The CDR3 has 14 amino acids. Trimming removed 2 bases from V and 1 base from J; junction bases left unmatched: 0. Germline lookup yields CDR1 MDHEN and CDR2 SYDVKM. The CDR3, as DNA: TGTGCCAGCAGTTTAGGGACAGGGAACACTGAAGCTTTCTTT. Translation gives CASSLGTGNTEAFF. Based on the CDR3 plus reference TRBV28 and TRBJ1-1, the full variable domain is DVKVTQSSRYLVKRTGEKVFLECVQDMDHENMFWYRQDPGLGLRLIYFSYDVKMKEKGDIPEGYSVSREKKERFSLILESASTNQTSMYLCASSLGTGNTEAFFGQGTRLTVV.

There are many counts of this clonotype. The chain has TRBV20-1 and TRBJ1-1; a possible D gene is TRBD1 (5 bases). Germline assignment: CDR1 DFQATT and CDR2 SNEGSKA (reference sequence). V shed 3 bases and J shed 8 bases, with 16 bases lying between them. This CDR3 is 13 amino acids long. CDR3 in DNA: TGCAGTGCTAGCGGGGGAGGATTTACGGAAGCTTTCTTT. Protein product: CSASGGGFTEAFF.

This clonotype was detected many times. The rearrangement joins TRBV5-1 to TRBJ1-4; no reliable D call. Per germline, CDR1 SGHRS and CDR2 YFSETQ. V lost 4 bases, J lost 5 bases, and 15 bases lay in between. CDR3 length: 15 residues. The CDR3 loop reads CASSLGSSLNEKLFF. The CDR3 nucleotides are TGCGCCAGCAGCCTGGGATCATCCCTCAATGAAAAACTGTTTTTT.

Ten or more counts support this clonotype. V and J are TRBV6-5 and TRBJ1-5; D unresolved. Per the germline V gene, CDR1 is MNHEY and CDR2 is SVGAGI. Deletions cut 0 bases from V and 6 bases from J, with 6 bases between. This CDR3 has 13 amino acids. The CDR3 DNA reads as TGTGCCAGCAGTTACTCGGGGATTCAGCCCCAGCATTTT. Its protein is CASSYSGIQPQHF.

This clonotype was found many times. The chain's CDR3 is CASSPRGATGELFF. The CDR3 DNA follows: TGTGCCAGCAGCCCTCGGGGGGCCACCGGGGAGCTGTTTTTT. The genes are TRBV7-6 and TRBJ2-2; D is perhaps TRBD2 (7 bases). Looked up from germline, CDR1 is SGHVS and CDR2 is FNYEAQ. The CDR3 extends over 14 amino acids. V was cut by 5 bases and J by 4 bases, with 11 bases left in between.

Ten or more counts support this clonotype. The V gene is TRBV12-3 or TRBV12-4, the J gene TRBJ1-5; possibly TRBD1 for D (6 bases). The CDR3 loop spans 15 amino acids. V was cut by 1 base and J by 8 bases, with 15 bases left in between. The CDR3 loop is CASSLGNRAGEPQHF. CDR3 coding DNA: TGTGCCAGCAGTTTAGGCAACAGGGCGGGAGAGCCCCAGCATTTT.

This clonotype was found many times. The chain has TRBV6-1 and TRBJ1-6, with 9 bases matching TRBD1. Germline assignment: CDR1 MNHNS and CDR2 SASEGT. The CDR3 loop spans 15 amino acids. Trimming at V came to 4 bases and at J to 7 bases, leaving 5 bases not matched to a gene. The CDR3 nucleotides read TGTGCCAGCAGTGGGGGACAGGGAGTAAATTCACCCCTCCACTTT. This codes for CASSGGQGVNSPLHF.

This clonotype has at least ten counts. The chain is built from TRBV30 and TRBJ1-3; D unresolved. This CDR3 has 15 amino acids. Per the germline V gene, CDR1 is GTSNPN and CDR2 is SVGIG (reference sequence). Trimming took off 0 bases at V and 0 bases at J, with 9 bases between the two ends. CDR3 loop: CAWSVLGNSGNTIYF. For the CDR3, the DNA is TGTGCCTGGAGTGTACTTGGGAACTCTGGAAACACCATATATTTT.

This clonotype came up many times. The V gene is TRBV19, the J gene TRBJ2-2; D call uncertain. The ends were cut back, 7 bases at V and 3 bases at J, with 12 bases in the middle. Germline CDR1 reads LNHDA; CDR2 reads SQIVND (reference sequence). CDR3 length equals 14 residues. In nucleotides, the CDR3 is TGTGCCAGTACTGAGACATCCGACACCGGGGAGCTGTTTTTT. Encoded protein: CASTETSDTGELFF.

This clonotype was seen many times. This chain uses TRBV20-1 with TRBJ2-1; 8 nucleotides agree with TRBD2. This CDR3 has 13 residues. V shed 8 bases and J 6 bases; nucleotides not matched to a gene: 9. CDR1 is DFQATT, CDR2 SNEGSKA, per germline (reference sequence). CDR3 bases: TGCAGTTCCGCTCCCGGGACTAGCAATGAGCAGTTCTTC. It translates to CSSAPGTSNEQFF.

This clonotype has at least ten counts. CDR3 nucleotide sequence: TGTGCCAGCAGTTTTACAGTGGGTAATCAGCCCCAGCATTTT. It translates to CASSFTVGNQPQHF. The rearrangement links TRBV27 to TRBJ1-5; D uncertain. Trimming shortened V by 3 bases and J by 4 bases, and 10 bases separated the two germline ends. This CDR3 comprises 14 residues. CDR1 and CDR2 from the germline V gene are MNHEY and SMNVEV (reference sequence).

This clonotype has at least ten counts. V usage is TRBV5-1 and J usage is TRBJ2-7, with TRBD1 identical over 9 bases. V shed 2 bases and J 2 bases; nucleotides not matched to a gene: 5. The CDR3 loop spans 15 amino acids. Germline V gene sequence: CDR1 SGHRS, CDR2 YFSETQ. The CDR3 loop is CASSLGDRVTYEQYF. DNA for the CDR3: TGCGCCAGCAGCTTAGGGGACAGGGTAACCTACGAGCAGTACTTC.